This TCR beta chain came from a study of OX40 agonist ivuxolimab in advanced cancers. Across the whole study: An anti-OX40 (CD134) antibody with agonistic activity, ivuxolimab, was administered to patients. Dose-escalation patients were diagnosed with hepatocellular carcinoma, melanoma, renal cell cancer or head and neck cancer. The dose of intravenous ivuxolimab that patients received every 2 weeks ranged from 0.01 to 10 mg/kg.

Germline V gene data show CDR1 as MNHNS and CDR2 as SASEGT. The V and J ends lost 1 base and 4 bases respectively, with 7 bases between them. The CDR3 contains 13 residues. Using immunoSEQ multiplex PCR, the repertoire was profiled, and TCRdb retains in-frame clones only, with some absent. The sample has 34,000 or so clones, under 95% seen once. A history of autoimmune disease or systemic immunosuppression excluded patients. The V call is TRBV6-1, the J call TRBJ1-2; D is possibly TRBD1 (6 bases). The material was CD4+ or CD8+ T cells sorted from blood, obtained in a trial of the OX40 agonist ivuxolimab. This TCR came from an adult with an advanced solid tumor such as melanoma, head and neck, liver or kidney cancer. The CDR3 sequence: CASSEGTAYGYTF. Here the CDR3 DNA reads TGTGCCAGCAGTGAAGGGACAGCCTATGGCTACACCTTC.